This entry features one T cell receptor beta chain sequence. The repertoire was sequenced with immunoSEQ multiplex PCR; TCRdb's copy has only in-frame clones and lacks some. The table lists about 75,000 clones, about 80% of them singletons. This sample stems from a study of control samples from healthy donors and cancer patients. Germline CDR1 and CDR2: SEHNR and FQNEAQ (reference sequence). Trimming cost V 4 bases and J 6 bases, with 13 bases left between them. The CDR3 is made up of 13 amino acids. The sequenced sample consisted of blood. This clonotype was obtained from a man aged 45-60 years in good health. The genes are TRBV7-9 and TRBJ2-7, with no clear D. CDR3 loop: CASSSYDSSEQYF. The CDR3 DNA is TGTGCCAGCAGCTCTTACGATAGCTCCGAGCAGTACTTC.